This T cell receptor (beta chain) appears in the sequencing data of a study of molecular identifiers for immune sequencing clone quantification. Whole-study context: Replicates involved a five-way split of RNA from roughly 21,000 or 96,000 naive CD8 cells, with sequencing of four.

Sorting selected naive CD8 T cells with a CD8+CD4-CCR7+CD45RA+ phenotype. Study-wide results and caveats: Under 1% of molecules in naive cells, but over 99% of effector molecules, belonged to clones above 20 RNA copies.

Concerning this clonotype: Its antigen is still unknown. A much bigger clone sits one base away, suggesting this may be a read error.

One entry per CDR3 protein, called by TCRdb with MiXCR from the PCR reads. The data hold about 320,000 distinct CDR3 sequences, with about a fifth observed a single time. CDR1 DFQATT and CDR2 SNEGSKA come from the germline V gene (reference sequence). The CDR3 extends over 18 amino acids. This receptor was obtained from a human donor in good health. Some libraries in this study had Jurkat cell RNA spiked in. This chain uses TRBV20-1 with TRBJ1-4; 9 positions match TRBD1. The sequencing sample was made of naive CD8+ T cells from blood, with Jurkat cell RNA spiked in. As for subset: FACS-sorted CD8+CD4-CCR7+CD45RA+ naive T cells. In nucleotides, the CDR3 is TGCTGTGCTAGGGGGACAGGGATTGATATAGCAACTAATGAAAAACTGTTTTTT. This translates into CCARGTGIDIATNEKLFF.